The rows below give T cell receptor beta chains drawn from one sample of a study of shared clonotypes between healthy human individuals. The data were produced by immunoSEQ multiplex PCR, yet TCRdb's version contains in-frame clones alone and is incomplete. The sample lists 640,000 or so clones, roughly 70% occurring once. Sequenced sample: memory CD4+ T cells sorted from blood. Receptors were obtained from a woman aged 25 to 39 in good health. Each CDR3 is given with its conserved first and last residue. The D gene is left open where the match is weak. Size is stated for part of the rows, as once, few or many counts, or as a class when the clone is expanded.

TRBD2,TRBJ2-3,17,many,TRBV25-1,TGTGCCAGCAGTGCGGGGCAGGGCGGGAGTGTAACAGATACGCAGTATTTT,CASSAGQGGSVTDTQYF
.,TRBJ2-1,15,.,TRBV2,TGTGCCAGCAGTGAAGGTTGGCGGAGCTACAATGAGCAGTTCTTC,CASSEGWRSYNEQFF
TRBD1,TRBJ1-5,18,.,TRBV5-5,TGTGCCAGCAGCTTTAGGGACAGAGAACTCCTTAGCAATCAGCCCCAGCATTTT,CASSFRDRELLSNQPQHF
.,TRBJ2-4,16,.,TRBV4-1,TGCGCCAGCAGCCTTACACAACCTGGGGCCAAAAACATTCAGTACTTC,CASSLTQPGAKNIQYF
.,TRBJ2-7,12,.,TRBV6-1,TGTGCCAGCAGTGAGGCTGACTACGAGCAGTACTTC,CASSEADYEQYF
.,TRBJ2-7,15,many,TRBV28,TGTGCCAGCAGTTCTCCGGGGGGCTACTCCTACGAGCAGTACTTC,CASSSPGGYSYEQYF
.,TRBJ1-1,16,few,TRBV5-1,TGCGCCAGCAGCTTGGAGCCGGGAACCATGAACACTGAAGCTTTCTTT,CASSLEPGTMNTEAFF
.,TRBJ1-1,14,.,TRBV5-1,TGCGCCAGCAGCGTTGGCCGGGACACGGCACAAGCTTTCTTT,CASSVGRDTAQAFF
TRBD2,TRBJ2-1,18,many,TRBV18,TGTGCCAGCTCACCACCCGGTAGCGGGATTAGCCGAAGAAATGAGCAGTTCTTC,CASSPPGSGISRRNEQFF
TRBD1,TRBJ1-5,16,.,TRBV6-6,TGTGCCAGCAGTCTTCACAGGGGGCGGGGCAATCAGCCCCAGCATTTT,CASSLHRGRGNQPQHF
.,TRBJ1-2,15,.,TRBV19,TGTGCCAGTAGGGGGTTGGCGCAGGCTAACTATGGCTACACCTTC,CASRGLAQANYGYTF
.,TRBJ2-1,15,few,TRBV5-1,TGCGCCAGCAGCTTAGTGGCAACGTCCTACAATGAGCAGTTCTTC,CASSLVATSYNEQFF
TRBD1,TRBJ2-1,11,.,TRBV5-1,TGCGCCAGCAACAGGGGCAATGAGCAGTTCTTC,CASNRGNEQFF
.,TRBJ2-1,12,.,TRBV6-5,TGTGCCAGCAGTCCGCAGGGCATTGAGCAGTTCTTC,CASSPQGIEQFF
.,TRBJ2-3,16,.,TRBV5-1,TGCGCCGTTCTGACGGGGCCCCCTCCTTTTACAGATACGCAGTATTTT,CAVLTGPPPFTDTQYF
TRBD1,TRBJ2-7,14,.,TRBV4-2,TGTGCCAGCAGCTTGGGGACAGGGCGCTACGAGCAGTACTTC,CASSLGTGRYEQYF
TRBD2,TRBJ2-1,16,.,TRBV29-1,TGCAGCGTTTTCTCCGGACTAGAAAGCTCCTACAATGAGCAGTTCTTC,CSVFSGLESSYNEQFF
.,TRBJ1-6,14,.,TRBV2,TGTGCCAGACAAGGGCAGGGTGGTAATTCACCCCTCCACTTT,CARQGQGGNSPLHF
TRBD2,TRBJ2-1,19,.,TRBV7-2,TGTGCCAGCAGCCCGACGGGACTAGCGGGAGGCCGGGCCTACAATGAGCAGTTCTTC,CASSPTGLAGGRAYNEQFF
.,TRBJ1-3,16,.,TRBV5-1,TGCGCCAGCAGCTTGGCCACAGGAAAGGCTGGAAACACCATATATTTT,CASSLATGKAGNTIYF
.,TRBJ2-4,15,.,TRBV4-2,TGTGCCAGCAGCCAAGAGGCCGGAGCCAAAAACATTCAGTACTTC,CASSQEAGAKNIQYF
TRBD1,TRBJ1-5,16,.,TRBV6-6,TGTGCCAGCAGTTACACCGGGACAGGGGGCCCCCTGGCCCAGCATTTT,CASSYTGTGGPLAQHF
.,TRBJ1-5,14,few,TRBV7-9,TGTGCCAGCAGTCGTAAGAGGGTAAATCAGCCCCAGCATTTT,CASSRKRVNQPQHF
.,TRBJ1-1,13,once,TRBV7-9,TGTGCCAGCAGCTTACAGGAAGACACTGAAGCTTTCTTT,CASSLQEDTEAFF
TRBD1,TRBJ2-4,16,.,TRBV25-1,TGTGTCACAGGTCCATTCAGGGGGTTTGGCAAAAACATTCAGTACTTC,CVTGPFRGFGKNIQYF
TRBD1,TRBJ1-5,12,.,TRBV2,TGTGCCAGTGGACAGGGGACTCAGCCCCAGCATTTT,CASGQGTQPQHF
.,TRBJ1-1,11,.,TRBV27,TGTGCCAGCTTCCATCACACTGAAGCTTTCTTT,CASFHHTEAFF
TRBD2,TRBJ2-5,17,.,TRBV5-1,TGCGCCAGCAGCTGGAAGAGGACTAGCGGGATCCAAGAGACCCAGTACTTC,CASSWKRTSGIQETQYF
.,TRBJ1-3,15,.,TRBV6-6,TGTGCCAGCAGCTACGGGGAAAGCTCTGGAAACACCATATATTTT,CASSYGESSGNTIYF
TRBD1,TRBJ1-5,19,.,TRBV7-9,TGTGCCAGCAGCTGGTCCGGGACAGGGGGTCGATATAGCAATCAGCCCCAGCATTTT,CASSWSGTGGRYSNQPQHF
TRBD1,TRBJ1-4,17,.,TRBV4-2,TGTGCCAGCAGCCCAGGACAGGGGGCTGGAACTAATGAAAAACTGTTTTTT,CASSPGQGAGTNEKLFF
TRBD2,TRBJ2-7,16,.,TRBV2,TGTGCCAGCAGTGAAGGGGCGGGAGGACCCTCCTACGAGCAGTACTTC,CASSEGAGGPSYEQYF
.,TRBJ1-2,14,many,TRBV6-1,TGTGCCAGCAGTGGTCAGGGCCTGGTCTATGGCTACACCTTC,CASSGQGLVYGYTF
TRBD1,TRBJ1-2,14,.,TRBV5-6,TGTGCCAGCAGCTTGGACAGGGGAGGAAATGGCTACACCTTC,CASSLDRGGNGYTF